One sample yielded the 23 T cell receptor beta chains listed below, sequenced in a study of regulatory and conventional T cells in RAG deficiency (dated by TCRdb to the late 2010s). Library preparation employed the immunoSEQ multiplex PCR assay. Sourced from immuneACCESS, this table was stored by TCRdb with only in-frame sequences that have V and J called. A share of the clones is absent; for the studies checked, an unresolved V gene accounts for under half, and the remainder has no known explanation. A total of around 30,000 clones appear in this sample, about nine tenths of them only once. The leading ten clones occupy under 7% of the sample. Another study also made use of these data, one on regulatory T cells. The second study also describes: In the multiplex PCR, 52 forward TRBV primers and 13 reverse TRBJ primers were used, and assay-based and computational corrections were applied for amplification bias.

Sequencing was carried out using CD8+ T cells sorted from blood. The receptors come from a human donor in good health.

V usage is TRBV2 and J usage is TRBJ2-7, with D unclear. The germline V gene has CDR1 SNHLY and CDR2 FYNNEI. The CDR3 runs 11 residues. V was clipped by 8 bases and J by 4 bases, with 9 bases between them. The CDR3 region has the DNA TGTGCCAGCCTTTCGGGTTACGAGCAGTACTTC. Its protein is CASLSGYEQYF. Combining the CDR3 with reference TRBV2 and TRBJ2-7 gives the whole variable domain EPEVTQTPSHQVTQMGQEVILRCVPISNHLYFYWYRQILGQKVEFLVSFYNNEISEKSEIFDDQFSVERPDGSNFTLKIRSTKLEDSAMYFCASLSGYEQYFGPGTRLTVT.

This clone was seen a handful of times. This chain connects TRBV19 to TRBJ2-7; D not certain. CDR1 and CDR2 from the germline V gene are LNHDA and SQIVND (reference sequence). The germline V and J ends were trimmed by 4 bases and 4 bases, with 8 bases remaining between them. This CDR3 is 12 amino acids long. CDR3 in amino acids: CASSTPPYEQYF. In DNA, the CDR3 is TGTGCCAGTAGTACCCCACCTTACGAGCAGTACTTC.

The chain couples TRBV6-1 to TRBJ1-4; D remains ambiguous. V gave up 8 bases and J gave up 0 bases, with 7 bases separating them. Germline loops: CDR1 MNHNS, CDR2 SASEGT. The CDR3 contains 13 residues. CDR3 nucleotide sequence: TGTGCCAGCCTAGGATCAACTAATGAAAAACTGTTTTTT. Translation gives CASLGSTNEKLFF.

The table lists this clone with a few counts. The rearrangement links TRBV7-9 to TRBJ2-2; TRBD1 matches 8 bases. The CDR3 totals 17 residues. The J segment lost 0 bases and the V segment lost 3 bases, leaving 6 bases of the junction unmatched. Germline assignment: CDR1 SEHNR and CDR2 FQNEAQ (reference sequence). The CDR3 spells CASSLDREGPNTGELFF. CDR3 bases: TGTGCCAGCAGCTTGGACAGGGAAGGACCGAACACCGGGGAGCTGTTTTTT.

In this sample, this clone turned up once. The chain recombines TRBV7-9 with TRBJ1-2; D is uncertain. The CDR3 sequence is 12 residues long. V gave up 1 base and J gave up 13 bases, with 13 bases separating them. CDR1 and CDR2 (germline): SEHNR, FQNEAQ (reference sequence). CDR3 sequence reads: CASSLGKDPSTF. CDR3 nucleotides: TGTGCCAGCAGCTTAGGGAAGGACCCCTCCACCTTC. Together with reference TRBV7-9 and TRBJ1-2, the CDR3 gives the full variable domain: DTGVSQNPRHKITKRGQNVTFRCDPISEHNRLYWYRQTLGQGPEFLTYFQNEAQLEKSRLLSDRFSAERPKGSFSTLEIQRTEQGDSAMYLCASSLGKDPSTFGSGTRLTVV.

The chain combines TRBV10-3 with TRBJ2-7; 12 nucleotides agree with TRBD2. Trimming cost V 8 bases and J 5 bases; bases outside gene matches: 7. The CDR3 extends over 14 amino acids. Looked up from germline, CDR1 is ENHRY and CDR2 is SYGVKD. CDR3 protein: CAISRTSGNDEQYF. The CDR3 DNA reads TGTGCCATCTCCCGGACTAGCGGGAATGACGAGCAGTACTTC.

This chain uses TRBV19 with TRBJ2-1, with a possible D match to TRBD2 (5 bases). In germline, CDR1 is LNHDA, CDR2 SQIVND (reference sequence). Trimming left V 6 bases short and J 9 bases short, with 9 bases between. The length of the CDR3 is 11 residues. DNA for the CDR3: TGTGCCAGTAGGACCGCGGGTGAGCAGTTCTTC. Translation: CASRTAGEQFF.

The J gene is TRBJ1-4, the V gene TRBV25-1; D gene ambiguous. V was cut by 2 bases and J by 0 bases, with 7 bases left in between. CDR1 is MGHDK, CDR2 SYGVNS, per germline. This CDR3 comprises 15 residues. The CDR3 DNA is TGTGCCAGCAGTGAAGGCCGTGCAACTAATGAAAAACTGTTTTTT. Protein sequence: CASSEGRATNEKLFF.

V gene TRBV30 combines with J gene TRBJ2-1, with 7 bases that match TRBD1. Germline V gene sequence: CDR1 GTSNPN, CDR2 SVGIG (reference sequence). V lost 1 base, J lost 7 bases, and 13 bases stayed unmatched. This CDR3 comprises 16 residues. CDR3 in amino acids: CAWSGRGTVRGNEQFF. The CDR3 DNA is TGTGCCTGGAGTGGCCGAGGGACAGTCCGAGGAAATGAGCAGTTCTTC.

This chain links TRBV15 with TRBJ1-1; TRBD1 aligns across 7 bases. The V gene end was trimmed by 6 bases and the J gene end by 0 bases; junction bases not matched to a gene: 4. CDR1 LNHNV and CDR2 YYDKDF come from the germline V gene (reference sequence). This CDR3 comprises 14 residues. The CDR3 nucleotides read TGTGCCACCAGGGGGGACAGACTGAACACTGAAGCTTTCTTT. This encodes CATRGDRLNTEAFF. The whole variable domain, remainder taken from reference TRBV15 and TRBJ1-1, is DAMVIQNPRYQVTQFGKPVTLSCSQTLNHNVMYWYQQKSSQAPKLLFHYYDKDFNNEADTPDNFQSRRPNTSFCFLDIRSPGLGDTAMYLCATRGDRLNTEAFFGQGTRLTVV.

This chain links TRBV13 with TRBJ2-1; D is uncertain. V was trimmed by 2 bases and J by 4 bases, leaving 3 bases between them. CDR1 is PRHDT, CDR2 FYEKMQ, per germline (reference sequence). CDR3 length: 12 residues. The CDR3 nucleotides are TGTGCCAGCAGCTTATTTTACAATGAGCAGTTCTTC. It yields the protein CASSLFYNEQFF.

The chain recombines TRBV27 with TRBJ1-2; 12 bases match TRBD1. The V segment lost 5 bases and the J segment 5 bases; nucleotides outside the gene matches: 6. CDR3 length equals 15 residues. Per germline, CDR1 MNHEY and CDR2 SMNVEV (reference sequence). The CDR3 reads CASSPGTGGRYGYTF. CDR3 nucleotide sequence: TGTGCCAGCAGTCCGGGGACAGGGGGCCGTTATGGCTACACCTTC.

The chain employs TRBV19 and TRBJ1-1, with D possibly matching TRBD1 (6 bases). Germline CDR1 reads LNHDA; CDR2 reads SQIVND (reference sequence). CDR3 size: 15 residues. V was pared by 6 bases and J by 4 bases, with 18 bases between. In nucleotides, the CDR3 is TGTGCCAGTAGAGCAGACCTAGGGGGAAGCACTGAAGCTTTCTTT. Its protein is CASRADLGGSTEAFF.

The CDR3 sequence: CASSQDRGTSSEQYF. In DNA form, the CDR3 reads TGTGCCAGCAGCCAAGATCGCGGGACTAGCAGCGAGCAGTACTTC. The V call is TRBV11-2, the J call TRBJ2-7, with 9 bases identical to TRBD2. This CDR3 is built from 15 residues. Germline V gene sequence: CDR1 SGHAT, CDR2 FQNNGV. With V trimmed by 5 bases and J by 6 bases, 11 bases remained unmatched.

The rearrangement links TRBV7-6 to TRBJ2-5, with D tentatively TRBD1 (5 bases). Trimming removed 5 bases from V and 1 base from J, with 11 bases in between. The germline CDR1 and CDR2 sequences are SGHVS and FNYEAQ. This CDR3 is built from 14 residues. CDR3 sequence reads: CASSGRGAQETQYF. DNA of the CDR3: TGTGCCAGCAGCGGTCGTGGGGCCCAAGAGACCCAGTACTTC. The whole variable domain, filled in from reference TRBV7-6 and TRBJ2-5, reads GAGVSQSPRYKVTKRGQDVALRCDPISGHVSLYWYRQALGQGPEFLTYFNYEAQQDKSGLPNDRFSAERPEGSISTLTIQRTEQRDSAMYRCASSGRGAQETQYFGPGTRLLVL.

The chain links TRBV2 to TRBJ2-5, with 7 bases matching TRBD2. The CDR3 sequence is 14 residues long. Per the germline V gene, CDR1 is SNHLY and CDR2 is FYNNEI. In nucleotides, the CDR3 is TGTGCGACCGAGGGGAGGGGCTCCCAAGAGACCCAGTACTTC. Residues: CATEGRGSQETQYF.

This clone was picked up one time. This sequence joins TRBV6-9 and TRBJ1-2; maybe TRBD1 (5 bases). Per the germline V gene, CDR1 is MNHGY and CDR2 is SVAAGI. The V gene lost 5 bases and the J gene lost 8 bases, with 12 bases spanning the gap. This CDR3 has 12 amino acids. In nucleotides, the CDR3 is TGTGCCAGCAGTCTCCCCGGGGGAGGCTACACCTTC. Residues: CASSLPGGGYTF.

This sequence joins TRBV6-1 and TRBJ2-3; TRBD1 matches 9 bases. Germline loops: CDR1 MNHNS, CDR2 SASEGT. V shed 1 base, J shed 5 bases, and the junction held 4 bases outside the gene matches. CDR3 size: 15 residues. CDR3 sequence (DNA): TGTGCCAGCAGTGAAGGGGACAGGGCTCTAGATACGCAGTATTTT. It specifies CASSEGDRALDTQYF.

This chain connects TRBV25-1 to TRBJ1-5; no definite D call. The V end was cut by 4 bases, the J end by 3 bases, with 10 bases between. The CDR3 loop spans 14 amino acids. The germline gives CDR1 MGHDK, CDR2 SYGVNS. The CDR3 DNA follows: TGTGCCAGCAGTGCTCCCGAGAACAATCAGCCCCAGCATTTT. It yields the protein CASSAPENNQPQHF.

The rearrangement joins TRBV28 to TRBJ1-5, with a weak D call TRBD1 (5 bases). Germline CDR1 reads MDHEN; CDR2 reads SYDVKM. CDR3 length: 17 amino acids. V lost 6 bases, J lost 1 base, and 19 bases lay in between. The CDR3 loop reads CASSPGTAETSNQPQHF. As DNA, the CDR3 is TGTGCCAGCAGCCCCGGGACCGCCGAAACAAGCAATCAGCCCCAGCATTTT.

The chain combines TRBV11-3 with TRBJ2-7, with 7 bases matching TRBD1. CDR1 is SGHNT and CDR2 is YENEEA in the germline V gene. V was clipped by 6 bases and J by 6 bases; unmatched bases: 11. There are 14 residues in the CDR3. CDR3 residues: CASRVGDSYTEQYF. CDR3 nucleotides: TGTGCCAGCAGAGTGGGGGACAGCTACACCGAGCAGTACTTC.

The rearrangement links TRBV28 to TRBJ1-3, with D tentatively TRBD1 (5 bases). Per the germline V gene, CDR1 is MDHEN and CDR2 is SYDVKM. V dropped 3 bases and J dropped 2 bases, with 8 bases sitting between them. The CDR3 is 14 amino acids. DNA of the CDR3: TGTGCCAGCAGTTTTCAGGGTACTGGAAACACCATATATTTT. This codes for CASSFQGTGNTIYF.

The chain employs TRBV5-6 and TRBJ2-2; either TRBD1 or TRBD2 may supply D (5 bases each). The CDR3 runs to 13 residues. V shed 4 bases and J shed 6 bases, with 10 bases lying between them. Germline lookup yields CDR1 SGHDT and CDR2 YYEEEE. CDR3 region: CASSGDAAGELFF. DNA for the CDR3: TGTGCCAGCAGCGGGGACGCCGCCGGGGAGCTGTTTTTT.